This entry lists 24 T cell receptor beta chains sequenced from one sample in a study of T cells after yellow fever vaccination. Each CDR3 protein gets one entry after TCRdb re-called the 5' RACE reads with MiXCR. The table shows roughly 500,000 distinct CDR3 sequences, with roughly a fifth occurring only once. Sample: PBMCs, taken 15 days after the yellow fever booster vaccination. The receptors stem from a man aged 25 to 40 who received the YFV17D yellow fever vaccine.

This clonotype has only one observation. The CDR3 sequence is CASSPPVRVSHNEQFF. The CDR3 DNA reads as TGTGCCAGCTCACCTCCTGTGAGGGTATCCCACAATGAGCAGTTCTTC. The chain is built from TRBV18 and TRBJ2-1, with D tentatively TRBD2 (5 bases). The germline V and J ends were trimmed by 3 bases and 5 bases, with 17 bases remaining between them. The length of the CDR3 is 16 residues. CDR1 KGHSH and CDR2 LQKENI come from the germline V gene. Looking up the rest from reference TRBV18 and TRBJ2-1 gives the full variable domain: NAGVMQNPRHLVRRRGQEARLRCSPMKGHSHVYWYRQLPEEGLKFMVYLQKENIIDESGMPKERFSAEFPKEGPSILRIQQVVRGDSAAYFCASSPPVRVSHNEQFFGPGTRLTVL.

The chain links TRBV15 to TRBJ2-1; TRBD2 matches 14 bases. Germline-derived CDR1 and CDR2 are LNHNV and YYDKDF (reference sequence). CDR3 length equals 17 residues. The V segment lost 9 bases and the J segment 9 bases; nucleotides outside the gene matches: 16. The CDR3 DNA is TGTGCCACTAGCGGGACGGCCGGACTAGCGGGAGGTGGTGAGCAGTTCTTC. It encodes CATSGTAGLAGGGEQFF. The variable domain in full, with the rest retrieved from reference TRBV15 and TRBJ2-1, is DAMVIQNPRYQVTQFGKPVTLSCSQTLNHNVMYWYQQKSSQAPKLLFHYYDKDFNNEADTPDNFQSRRPNTSFCFLDIRSPGLGDTAMYLCATSGTAGLAGGGEQFFGPGTRLTVL.

In its sample, this clonotype was seen a few times. V usage is TRBV6-5 and J usage is TRBJ1-5; D gene ambiguous. Germline V CDR1 and CDR2: MNHEY, SVGAGI. V lost 0 bases and J lost 6, with 12 bases in between. The CDR3 is 15 residues long. CDR3 bases: TGTGCCAGCAGTTACTCTACTCCACGGTCTCAGCCCCAGCATTTT. Amino acid sequence: CASSYSTPRSQPQHF.

This clonotype was seen a few times. The chain joins TRBV5-1 to TRBJ2-3; TRBD1 matches at 9 bases. Germline V gene sequence: CDR1 SGHRS, CDR2 YFSETQ. Trimming cost V 4 bases and J 2 bases; bases outside gene matches: 8. The CDR3 is 16 amino acids. The CDR3 loop is CASSETGGRNTDTQYF. DNA of the CDR3: TGCGCCAGCAGCGAAACAGGGGGCAGAAACACAGATACGCAGTATTTT.

Here the CDR3 reads CSGSEVNEQFF. The CDR3 DNA follows: TGCAGCGGCTCGGAGGTGAATGAGCAGTTCTTC. The chain links TRBV29-1 to TRBJ2-1, with D perhaps TRBD2 (5 bases). This CDR3 has 11 residues. Germline V gives CDR1 SQVTM, CDR2 ANQGSEA. Trimming cost V 7 bases and J 7 bases, with 11 bases left between them.

This clonotype appeared many times. The chain has TRBV5-1 and TRBJ1-2; 9 nucleotides line up with TRBD1. CDR1 is SGHRS, CDR2 YFSETQ, per germline. The CDR3 spans 15 residues. V shed 0 bases, J shed 8 bases, and the junction held 8 bases outside the gene matches. CDR3 residues: CASSLGSGQGGGYTF. Written as DNA, the CDR3 is TGCGCCAGCAGCTTGGGGTCGGGACAGGGCGGCGGCTACACCTTC.

This sequence joins TRBV4-3 and TRBJ2-1; D call uncertain. The CDR3 loop spans 13 amino acids. V dropped 1 base and J dropped 8 bases, with 9 bases sitting between them. Germline lookup yields CDR1 LGHNA and CDR2 YSLEER. CDR3: CASSQGRRDEQFF. The DNA for the CDR3 is TGCGCCAGCAGCCAAGGAAGACGGGATGAGCAGTTCTTC.

The genes are TRBV6-1 and TRBJ2-3; a weak D match, TRBD1 (5 bases). V was trimmed by 6 bases and J by 7 bases, leaving 17 bases between them. The length of the CDR3 is 14 residues. The germline V gene encodes CDR1 MNHNS and CDR2 SASEGT. CDR3 bases: TGTGCCAGCAGAGAGTATGGGGCGTTGAATACGCAGTATTTT. Amino acids: CASREYGALNTQYF.

This clonotype was seen a handful of times. The CDR3 spells CSCLSNSYEQYF. In nucleotides, the CDR3 is TGCAGTTGTTTATCCAATTCCTACGAGCAGTACTTC. The V and J genes are TRBV29-1 and TRBJ2-7; no clear D. Germline V CDR1 and CDR2: SQVTM, ANQGSEA. CDR3 length: 12 amino acids.

J is TRBJ2-3 and V is TRBV15; 10 nucleotides line up with TRBD2. There are 16 residues in the CDR3. Germline values: CDR1 LNHNV, CDR2 YYDKDF (reference sequence). J lost 2 bases, V lost 1 base, and 3 bases had no gene match. Here the CDR3 DNA reads TGTGCCACCAGCAGAGTTGGGACTAGCGACACAGATACGCAGTATTTT. Encoded protein: CATSRVGTSDTDTQYF.

The chain is built from TRBV12-3 or TRBV12-4 and TRBJ1-5; perhaps TRBD1 as D (6 bases). Trimming took 4 bases from V and 6 from J, leaving 13 bases between them. This CDR3 is 14 amino acids long. CDR3 nucleotide sequence: TGTGCCAGCAGTTCAAGGGGGGAAGGTCAGCCCCAGCATTTT. Translation: CASSSRGEGQPQHF.

The rearrangement joins TRBV6-2 or TRBV6-3 to TRBJ2-5, with 13 bases fitting TRBD2. J gave up 4 bases and V 3 bases, and 14 bases lay outside the gene matches. The CDR3 covers 19 residues. Germline loops: CDR1 MNHEY, CDR2 SVGEGT. CDR3 amino acids: CASSYPPWTSGRSGETQYF. CDR3 DNA: TGTGCCAGCAGTTATCCTCCATGGACTAGCGGGAGATCGGGAGAGACCCAGTACTTC.

The V gene is TRBV4-1, the J gene TRBJ2-1, with 7 positions matching TRBD2. Germline CDR1 MGHRA, CDR2 YSYEKL. The CDR3 covers 13 residues. V gave up 6 bases and J gave up 7 bases; unmatched junction bases: 6. The CDR3 nucleotides read TGCGCCAGCAGACGCGGGAGCCGGAATGAGCAGTTCTTC. This sequence encodes CASRRGSRNEQFF.

This clonotype was recorded a few times. The rearrangement joins TRBV28 to TRBJ2-7; D possibly corresponds to TRBD1 (5 bases). Trimming shortened V by 4 bases and J by 4 bases, and 17 bases separated the two germline ends. The CDR3 loop spans 15 amino acids. Germline lookup yields CDR1 MDHEN and CDR2 SYDVKM. CDR3 loop: CASSSPTRQIYEQYF. DNA of the CDR3: TGTGCCAGCAGTTCCCCCACCCGACAGATTTACGAGCAGTACTTC.

In regard to this clonotype: The junction does not match germline at one end; this may be a read error. This sequence joins TRBV7-2 and TRBJ2-1, with TRBD2 matching over 10 bases. Germline V CDR1 and CDR2: SGHTA, FQGNSA. CDR3 size: 15 residues. The CDR3 sequence: CASSLAGAQYNEQFF. CDR3 sequence (DNA): TGTGCCAGCAGCCTAGCGGGAGCCCAATACAATGAGCAGTTCTTC.

This clonotype was counted once. This chain joins TRBV7-8 and TRBJ2-2; TRBD2 aligns across 8 bases. V lost 1 base to trimming and J lost 5 bases; unmatched junction nucleotides: 6. Germline values: CDR1 SGHVS, CDR2 FQNEAQ. This CDR3 comprises 16 residues. The CDR3 sequence is CASSLGAGVSTGELFF. CDR3 sequence (DNA): TGTGCCAGCAGCTTAGGAGCGGGAGTTAGTACCGGGGAGCTGTTTTTT.

This clonotype turned up a few times. This chain links TRBV12-3 or TRBV12-4 with TRBJ2-7; 10 bases are shared with TRBD2. The J segment lost 7 bases and the V segment lost 3 bases, leaving 9 bases of the junction unmatched. CDR3 length: 15 amino acids. The CDR3 loop reads CASSLGLAGALEQYF. The CDR3 nucleotides read TGTGCCAGCAGTTTGGGGCTAGCGGGAGCCTTGGAGCAGTACTTC.

This clonotype was detected ten times or more. V usage is TRBV20-1 and J usage is TRBJ2-1; D gene uncertain. CDR3 length: 10 residues. The V end lost 2 bases, the J end lost 7 bases, and 3 bases lay between the germline ends. In germline, CDR1 is DFQATT, CDR2 SNEGSKA (reference sequence). Here the CDR3 reads CSARQNEQFF. The DNA of the CDR3 is TGCAGTGCTAGACAGAATGAGCAGTTCTTC.

This clonotype was counted a few times. The chain recombines TRBV2 with TRBJ2-6; 8 bases match TRBD1. The CDR3 contains 17 residues. V trimming: 8 bases; J trimming: 0 bases; junction bases outside the gene matches: 9. The germline V gene has CDR1 SNHLY and CDR2 FYNNEI. Written as DNA, the CDR3 is TGTGCCAGCGGCTACGGGACAGGTGTCTCTGGGGCCAACGTCCTGACTTTC. Its protein product is CASGYGTGVSGANVLTF.

This clonotype appeared many times. The CDR3 region is CASSDRTRVHEQYF. The DNA for the CDR3 is TGTGCCAGCAGCGACCGGACTAGAGTCCACGAGCAGTACTTC. The chain employs TRBV7-2 and TRBJ2-7; TRBD2 agrees at 7 bases. Losses at the gene ends were 5 bases for V and 5 bases for J; bases not matched to a gene: 9. This CDR3 is 14 amino acids long. Germline CDR1 reads SGHTA; CDR2 reads FQGNSA.

The chain combines TRBV27 with TRBJ2-1; D is possibly TRBD1 (5 bases). Germline CDR1 and CDR2: MNHEY and SMNVEV (reference sequence). The CDR3 length is 15 residues. The V and J ends lost 3 bases and 4 bases respectively, with 13 bases between them. The CDR3 DNA reads as TGTGCCAGCAGTTTGACGACAGACTTTTACAATGAGCAGTTCTTC. The encoded protein is CASSLTTDFYNEQFF.

The V and J genes are TRBV6-5 and TRBJ1-1; 9 nucleotides align to TRBD1. This CDR3 contains 17 residues. V lost 6 bases, J lost 0 bases, and 11 bases stayed unmatched. CDR1 is MNHEY and CDR2 is SVGAGI in the germline V gene. For the CDR3, the DNA is TGTGCCAGCAGGACAAGGGACAGGGAAGGGATGAACACTGAAGCTTTCTTT. This sequence encodes CASRTRDREGMNTEAFF.

The chain uses TRBV7-2 and TRBJ2-3; D uncertain. CDR3 size: 15 residues. The germline gives CDR1 SGHTA, CDR2 FQGNSA. V lost 1 base, J lost 4 bases, and 12 bases lay in between. CDR3 residues: CASSLDYSGSDTQYF. The CDR3 DNA follows: TGTGCCAGCAGCTTAGACTATTCGGGTTCAGATACGCAGTATTTT. The full variable domain, in which reference TRBV7-2 and TRBJ2-3 provide the parts outside the CDR3, is GAGVSQSPSNKVTEKGKDVELRCDPISGHTALYWYRQSLGQGLEFLIYFQGNSAPDKSGLPSDRFSAERTGGSVSTLTIQRTQQEDSAVYLCASSLDYSGSDTQYFGPGTRLTVL.

V gene TRBV5-1 combines with J gene TRBJ2-7; D not resolved. V shed 0 bases and J shed 7 bases, with 14 bases lying between them. The CDR3 has 14 amino acids. The germline gives CDR1 SGHRS, CDR2 YFSETQ. CDR3 sequence reads: CASSLGRPDGEQYF. As DNA, the CDR3 is TGCGCCAGCAGCTTGGGTCGCCCCGACGGGGAGCAGTACTTC. The whole variable domain, remainder taken from reference TRBV5-1 and TRBJ2-7, is KAGVTQTPRYLIKTRGQQVTLSCSPISGHRSVSWYQQTPGQGLQFLFEYFSETQRNKGNFPGRFSGRQFSNSRSEMNVSTLELGDSALYLCASSLGRPDGEQYFGPGTRLTVT.